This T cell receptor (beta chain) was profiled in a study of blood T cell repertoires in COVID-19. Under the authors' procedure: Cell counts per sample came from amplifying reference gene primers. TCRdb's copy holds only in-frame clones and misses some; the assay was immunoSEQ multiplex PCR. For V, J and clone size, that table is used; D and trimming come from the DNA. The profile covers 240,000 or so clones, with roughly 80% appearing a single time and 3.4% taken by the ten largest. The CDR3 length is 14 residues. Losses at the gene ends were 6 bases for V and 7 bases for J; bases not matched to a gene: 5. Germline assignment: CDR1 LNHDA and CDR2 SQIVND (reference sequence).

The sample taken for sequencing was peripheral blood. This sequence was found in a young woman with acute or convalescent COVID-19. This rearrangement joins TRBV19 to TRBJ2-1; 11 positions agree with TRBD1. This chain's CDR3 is CASRRTGGGNEQFF. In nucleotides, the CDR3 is TGTGCCAGTAGGCGGACAGGGGGCGGGAATGAGCAGTTCTTC.